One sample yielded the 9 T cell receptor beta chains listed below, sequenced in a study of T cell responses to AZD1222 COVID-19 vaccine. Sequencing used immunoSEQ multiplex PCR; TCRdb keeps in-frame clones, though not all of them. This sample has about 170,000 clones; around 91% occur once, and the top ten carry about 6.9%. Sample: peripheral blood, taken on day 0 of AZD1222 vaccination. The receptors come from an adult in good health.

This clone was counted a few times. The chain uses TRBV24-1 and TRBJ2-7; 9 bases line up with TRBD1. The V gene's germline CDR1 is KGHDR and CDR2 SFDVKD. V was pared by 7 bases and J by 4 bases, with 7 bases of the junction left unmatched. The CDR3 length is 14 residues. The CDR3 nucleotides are TGTGCCACCAGCCCGGGACAGGGCTATTACGAGCAGTACTTC. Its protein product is CATSPGQGYYEQYF.

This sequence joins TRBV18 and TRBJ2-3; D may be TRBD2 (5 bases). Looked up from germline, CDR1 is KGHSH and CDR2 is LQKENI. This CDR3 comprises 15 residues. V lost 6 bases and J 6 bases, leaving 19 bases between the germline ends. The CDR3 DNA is TGTGCCAGCTCCCCATTAACGGGGTCCGCTGATACGCAGTATTTT. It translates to CASSPLTGSADTQYF.

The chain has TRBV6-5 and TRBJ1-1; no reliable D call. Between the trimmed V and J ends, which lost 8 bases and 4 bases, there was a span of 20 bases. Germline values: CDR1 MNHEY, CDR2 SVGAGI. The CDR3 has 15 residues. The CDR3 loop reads CASRPMGSVGTEAFF. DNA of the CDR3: TGTGCCAGCCGCCCCATGGGGTCGGTGGGCACTGAAGCTTTCTTT.

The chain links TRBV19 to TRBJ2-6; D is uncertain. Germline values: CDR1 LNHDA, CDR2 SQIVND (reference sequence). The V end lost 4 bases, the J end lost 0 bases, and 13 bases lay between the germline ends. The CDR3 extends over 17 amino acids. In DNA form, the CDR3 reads TGTGCCAGTAGTAACTGGGATATAAGCTCTGGGGCCAACGTCCTGACTTTC. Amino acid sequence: CASSNWDISSGANVLTF. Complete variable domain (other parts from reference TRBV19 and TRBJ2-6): DGGITQSPKYLFRKEGQNVTLSCEQNLNHDAMYWYRQDPGQGLRLIYYSQIVNDFQKGDIAEGYSVSREKKESFPLTVTSAQKNPTAFYLCASSNWDISSGANVLTFGAGSRLTVL.

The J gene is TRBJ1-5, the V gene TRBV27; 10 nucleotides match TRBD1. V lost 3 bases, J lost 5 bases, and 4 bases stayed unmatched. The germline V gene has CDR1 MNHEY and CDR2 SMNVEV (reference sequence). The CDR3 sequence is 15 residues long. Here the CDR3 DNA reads TGTGCCAGCAGTTTTGTAGGGACAGGGGATCAGCCCCAGCATTTT. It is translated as CASSFVGTGDQPQHF.

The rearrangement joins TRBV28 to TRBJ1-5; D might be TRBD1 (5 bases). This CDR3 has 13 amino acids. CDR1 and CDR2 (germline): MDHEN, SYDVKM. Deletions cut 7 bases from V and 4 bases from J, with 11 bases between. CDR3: CASKDTGNQPQHF. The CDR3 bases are TGTGCCAGCAAAGATACAGGAAATCAGCCCCAGCATTTT.

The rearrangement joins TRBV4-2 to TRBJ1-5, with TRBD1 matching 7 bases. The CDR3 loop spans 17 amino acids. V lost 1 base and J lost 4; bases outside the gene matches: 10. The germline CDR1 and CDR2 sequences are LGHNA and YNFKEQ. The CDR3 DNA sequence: TGTGCCAGCAGCCAAGGAAGCGGACAGGACCGAAATCAGCCCCAGCATTTT. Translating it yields CASSQGSGQDRNQPQHF.

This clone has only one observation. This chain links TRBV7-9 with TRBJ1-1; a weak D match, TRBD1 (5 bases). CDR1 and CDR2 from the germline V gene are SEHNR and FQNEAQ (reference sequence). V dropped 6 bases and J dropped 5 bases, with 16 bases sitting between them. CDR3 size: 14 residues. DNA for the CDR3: TGTGCCAGCAGTTACCACCAGGGAGGGACTGAAGCTTTCTTT. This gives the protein CASSYHQGGTEAFF. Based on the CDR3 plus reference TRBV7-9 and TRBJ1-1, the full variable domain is DTGVSQNPRHKITKRGQNVTFRCDPISEHNRLYWYRQTLGQGPEFLTYFQNEAQLEKSRLLSDRFSAERPKGSFSTLEIQRTEQGDSAMYLCASSYHQGGTEAFFGQGTRLTVV.

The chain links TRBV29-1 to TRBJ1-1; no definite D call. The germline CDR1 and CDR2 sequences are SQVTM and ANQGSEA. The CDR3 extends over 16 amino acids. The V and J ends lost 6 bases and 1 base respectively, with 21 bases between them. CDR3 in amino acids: CSVERGIGTRNTEAFF. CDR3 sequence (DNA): TGCAGCGTGGAGCGTGGCATTGGAACTAGGAACACTGAAGCTTTCTTT.